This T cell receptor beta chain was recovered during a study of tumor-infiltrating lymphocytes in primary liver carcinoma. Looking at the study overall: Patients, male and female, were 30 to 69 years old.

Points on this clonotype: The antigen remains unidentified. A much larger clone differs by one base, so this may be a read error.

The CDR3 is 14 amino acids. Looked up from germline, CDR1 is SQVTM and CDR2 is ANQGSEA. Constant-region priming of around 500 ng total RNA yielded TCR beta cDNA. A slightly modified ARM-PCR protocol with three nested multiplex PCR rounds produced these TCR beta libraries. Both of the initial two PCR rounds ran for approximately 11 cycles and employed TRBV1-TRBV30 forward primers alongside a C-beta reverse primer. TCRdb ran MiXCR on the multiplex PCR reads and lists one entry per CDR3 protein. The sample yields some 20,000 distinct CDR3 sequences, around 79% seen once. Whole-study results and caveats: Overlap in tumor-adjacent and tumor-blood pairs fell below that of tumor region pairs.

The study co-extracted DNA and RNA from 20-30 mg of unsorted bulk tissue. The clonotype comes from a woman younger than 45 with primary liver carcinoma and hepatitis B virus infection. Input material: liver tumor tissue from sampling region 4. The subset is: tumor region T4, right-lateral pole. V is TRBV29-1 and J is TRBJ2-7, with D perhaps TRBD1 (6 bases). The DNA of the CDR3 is TGCAGCGTTATAACAGGGAGCAGCCTCTACGAGCAGTACTTT. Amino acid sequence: CSVITGSSLYEQYF.